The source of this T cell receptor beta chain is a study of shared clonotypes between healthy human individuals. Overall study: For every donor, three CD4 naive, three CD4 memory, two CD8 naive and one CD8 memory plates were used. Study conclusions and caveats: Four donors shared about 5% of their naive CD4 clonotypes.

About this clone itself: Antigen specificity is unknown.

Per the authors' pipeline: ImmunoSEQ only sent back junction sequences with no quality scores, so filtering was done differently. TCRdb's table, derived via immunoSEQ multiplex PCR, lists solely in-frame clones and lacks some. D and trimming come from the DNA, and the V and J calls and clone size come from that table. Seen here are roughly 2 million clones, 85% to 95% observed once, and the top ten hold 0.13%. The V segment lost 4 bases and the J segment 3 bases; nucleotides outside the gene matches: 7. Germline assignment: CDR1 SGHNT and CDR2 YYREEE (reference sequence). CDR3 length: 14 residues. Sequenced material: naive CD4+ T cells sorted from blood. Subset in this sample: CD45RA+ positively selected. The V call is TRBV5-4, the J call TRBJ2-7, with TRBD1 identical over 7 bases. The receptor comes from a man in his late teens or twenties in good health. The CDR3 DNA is TGTGCCAGCAGCAACCGGGACAGCAACTACGAGCAGTACTTC. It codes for CASSNRDSNYEQYF.